The 2 T cell receptor beta chains reported below all come from one sample, sequenced in a study of shared clonotypes between healthy human individuals. Terminally differentiated effector memory CD45RA+ cells were left out of the naive CD8 fraction, which was CD45RO-negative and positively selected for CCR7. Sequenced by immunoSEQ multiplex PCR; TCRdb stores in-frame clones only, minus some. The table has roughly 2.1 million clones, 85% to 95% seen once. The material sequenced was naive CD8+ T cells from PBMCs. Every receptor here comes from a man aged 18 to 35 in good health. Some clones in this sample may be carry-over from other donors' samples.

The J gene is TRBJ2-1, the V gene TRBV6-5; the D gene is possibly TRBD2 (6 bases). V lost 4 bases, J lost 8 bases, and 21 bases lay in between. Germline assignment: CDR1 MNHEY and CDR2 SVGAGI. The CDR3 has 16 residues. DNA of the CDR3: TGTGCCAGCAGTTTCGGCTCTAGCGCGGAGTTCGATGAGCAGTTCTTC. Translation: CASSFGSSAEFDEQFF.

The J gene is TRBJ1-3, the V gene TRBV15; D perhaps matches TRBD1 (5 bases). In germline, CDR1 is LNHNV, CDR2 YYDKDF (reference sequence). V was pared by 6 bases and J by 8 bases, with 17 bases between. CDR3 length: 14 amino acids. Here the CDR3 DNA reads TGTGCCACCAGTGTAACAGGTTTTCCGGACACCATATATTTT. Protein product: CATSVTGFPDTIYF.